This T cell receptor (beta chain) was captured in a study of blood T cell repertoires in COVID-19. Clones were sequenced by immunoSEQ multiplex PCR, and TCRdb holds only the in-frame ones, with some missing. There are approximately 300,000 clones in the sample; about nine tenths occur only once, and less than 2% lies in the top ten. The CDR3 is 13 residues long. The trim removed 1 base at V and 6 bases at J, leaving 0 bases unmatched. CDR1 and CDR2 from the germline V gene are LGHDT and YNNKEL (reference sequence). V and J are TRBV3-1 (or the pseudogene TRBV3-2) and TRBJ1-2; 9 nucleotides agree with TRBD1. Sequencing was carried out using peripheral blood. This receptor was taken from a woman aged 30 to 39 with COVID-19, enrolled during active disease. CDR3 region: CASSQGTGDGYTF. The CDR3 nucleotides read TGTGCCAGCAGCCAAGGGACAGGGGATGGCTACACCTTC.